This paragraph covers one TCR beta chain sequence. Its matching antigen is unknown. Drawn from each donor were roughly 10 milliliters of peripheral blood. The sample is drawn from a study of blood T cells in healthy people across ages. Study findings and constraints: A conclusive naive versus antigen-experienced comparison was prevented by the unsorted PBMCs.

Using a J-beta primer mix together with a sample-barcoded 5' primer, a second PCR was run for roughly 7 to 11 cycles. TCRdb reprocessed the 5' RACE reads with MiXCR, giving one entry per CDR3 protein. The data hold about 1.5 million distinct CDR3 sequences, with approximately 43% observed a single time. V gave up 2 bases and J gave up 5 bases, with 9 bases separating them. CDR3 length equals 13 residues. The germline gives CDR1 MGHRA, CDR2 YSYEKL. The origin of this receptor is a woman aged 18-29 years in good health. What was sequenced was blood. V gene TRBV4-1 combines with J gene TRBJ2-5; no clear D gene. The CDR3 nucleotides are TGCGCCAGCAGCCAAAAACAGTCCGAGACCCAGTACTTC. It translates to CASSQKQSETQYF.